The sequence of this TCR beta chain was determined in a study of cytomegalovirus exposure and HLA in healthy donors. Study-level information: The 100 million to 140 million unique TCR beta sequences, from roughly 170 million T cells, were found by an earlier analysis.

Comments on this clone: As yet, its antigen is unknown.

Findings of the study overall: Later analysis suggested most CMV-associated TCR beta chains were HLA-restricted. Earlier results showed most TCR beta V segments being productive about 87% or about 30% of the time. Reportedly, diagnosis of cytomegalovirus status by the classifier showed high specificity and sensitivity.

Primers for the PCR totalled 60 Vbeta and 13 Jbeta. Clones were sequenced by immunoSEQ multiplex PCR, and TCRdb holds only the in-frame ones, with some missing. Of about 180,000 clones detected, around 80% appear once; the ten largest clones hold 3% to 4.5%. CDR1 is SNHLY, CDR2 FYNNEI, per germline. The V gene lost 3 bases and the J gene lost 3 bases, with 12 bases spanning the gap. The CDR3 totals 15 residues. V usage is TRBV2 and J usage is TRBJ1-5, with D hard to call. The sequenced sample consisted of PBMCs. The clonotype was recovered from a woman in her fifties or sixties in good health and CMV-seropositive. CDR3 DNA sequence: TGTGCCAGCAGTGAGCGGGCCCAACACAATCAGCCCCAGCATTTT. Protein product: CASSERAQHNQPQHF.